A selection of T cell receptor beta chains follows, all from one sample in a study of blood T cell repertoires in COVID-19. Here immunoSEQ multiplex PCR was the method, and the copy in TCRdb shows in-frame clones only, minus some. Of around 260,000 clones in the sample, about nine tenths were seen once. The specimen sequenced was peripheral blood. These receptors were taken from a middle-aged man who had recovered from COVID-19. The CDR3 runs from the conserved cysteine through the conserved F or W. The order of the fields is D gene, J gene, clone size, V gene, CDR3 DNA, CDR3 protein. D genes are given only for firm matches. Only part of the rows carry a size: once, few, many, or a class if the clone is expanded.

d_call: TRBD2; j_call: TRBJ2-3; clone_size: once; v_call: TRBV7-8; cdr3_nt: TGTGCCAGCAGCCTGGGACTAGCGGGGGCCCTAAGCACAGATACGCAGTATTTT; cdr3_aa: CASSLGLAGALSTDTQYF
d_call: TRBD1; j_call: TRBJ1-1; clone_size: -; v_call: TRBV5-4; cdr3_nt: TGTGCCAGCAGCTCGGACAGGGAGGGAATTAACACTGAAGCTTTCTTT; cdr3_aa: CASSSDREGINTEAFF
d_call: TRBD2; j_call: TRBJ2-2; clone_size: once; v_call: TRBV7-2; cdr3_nt: TGTGCCAGCAGCTTAGTTAGCGGGGGCACCGGGGAGCTGTTTTTT; cdr3_aa: CASSLVSGGTGELFF
d_call: TRBD2; j_call: TRBJ2-1; clone_size: few; v_call: TRBV5-4; cdr3_nt: TGTGCCAGCAGCTCCGGGACTAGCGGGAGAGGGTCCTACAATGAGCAGTTCTTC; cdr3_aa: CASSSGTSGRGSYNEQFF
d_call: -; j_call: TRBJ1-6; clone_size: -; v_call: TRBV6-5; cdr3_nt: TGTGCCAGCAGTTACTTCGGACACATCAATTCACCCCTCCACTTT; cdr3_aa: CASSYFGHINSPLHF
d_call: TRBD2; j_call: TRBJ2-5; clone_size: once; v_call: TRBV9; cdr3_nt: TGTGCCAGCAGCGTAGGGATCGGAGGTCTAGCGGGGCTGGAGACCCAGTACTTC; cdr3_aa: CASSVGIGGLAGLETQYF
d_call: TRBD2; j_call: TRBJ2-5; clone_size: -; v_call: TRBV4-1; cdr3_nt: TGCGCCAGCAGCCGATACCTTAGCGGGGGTGTATCAGAGACCCAGTACTTC; cdr3_aa: CASSRYLSGGVSETQYF
d_call: -; j_call: TRBJ2-3; clone_size: -; v_call: TRBV6-4; cdr3_nt: TGTGCCAGCAGTAGGGGACGGGAGAACACAGATACGCAGTATTTT; cdr3_aa: CASSRGRENTDTQYF
d_call: TRBD1; j_call: TRBJ2-5; clone_size: -; v_call: TRBV5-1; cdr3_nt: TGCGCCAGCAGCGGGGGGGACAGGGGCCCAGAGACCCAGTACTTC; cdr3_aa: CASSGGDRGPETQYF
d_call: -; j_call: TRBJ2-1; clone_size: -; v_call: TRBV3-1/TRBV3-2; cdr3_nt: TGTGCCAGCAGCCTCCGTTGGCGGGTCCTCTGCTCCTACAATGAGCAGTTCTTC; cdr3_aa: CASSLRWRVLCSYNEQFF
d_call: TRBD2; j_call: TRBJ2-7; clone_size: few; v_call: TRBV6-2/TRBV6-3; cdr3_nt: TGTGCCAGCAGTGGGGCGGCGGGAGGTTACGAGCAGTACTTC; cdr3_aa: CASSGAAGGYEQYF
d_call: TRBD1; j_call: TRBJ1-1; clone_size: few; v_call: TRBV19; cdr3_nt: TGTGCCAGTAGTAAGGGACAGGTCGACACTGAAGCTTTCTTT; cdr3_aa: CASSKGQVDTEAFF
d_call: TRBD2; j_call: TRBJ2-3; clone_size: -; v_call: TRBV19; cdr3_nt: TGTGCCAGTAGTACGGGACTAGCTACTGATACGCAGTATTTT; cdr3_aa: CASSTGLATDTQYF
d_call: -; j_call: TRBJ1-6; clone_size: -; v_call: TRBV27; cdr3_nt: TGTGCCAGCAGTTCCCTGGGTAATACCGGGGCACCCCTCCACTTT; cdr3_aa: CASSSLGNTGAPLHF
d_call: -; j_call: TRBJ2-2; clone_size: -; v_call: TRBV3-1/TRBV3-2; cdr3_nt: TGTGCCAGCAGCCTTTTGAGGACCGGGGAGCTGTTTTTT; cdr3_aa: CASSLLRTGELFF
d_call: -; j_call: TRBJ2-7; clone_size: -; v_call: TRBV4-1; cdr3_nt: TGCGCCAGCAGCCAAGATGACACAGACTACGAGCAGTACTTC; cdr3_aa: CASSQDDTDYEQYF
d_call: TRBD2; j_call: TRBJ2-5; clone_size: -; v_call: TRBV15; cdr3_nt: TGTGCCACCAGCACAACTGCCGGGACTAGCGGGGGGTCAGAGACCCAGTACTTC; cdr3_aa: CATSTTAGTSGGSETQYF
d_call: TRBD1; j_call: TRBJ1-1; clone_size: -; v_call: TRBV4-3; cdr3_nt: TGCGCCAGCAGCCAAGGAGACAGGGAGGCTGAAGCTTTCTTT; cdr3_aa: CASSQGDREAEAFF
d_call: TRBD1; j_call: TRBJ2-1; clone_size: once; v_call: TRBV27; cdr3_nt: TGTGCCAGCAGTTTCAGGGGGAATGAGCAGTTCTTC; cdr3_aa: CASSFRGNEQFF
d_call: TRBD1; j_call: TRBJ1-5; clone_size: few; v_call: TRBV4-2; cdr3_nt: TGTGCCAGCAGCCAAGTTCTACAGGGGTTTCAGCCCCAGCATTTT; cdr3_aa: CASSQVLQGFQPQHF
d_call: TRBD2; j_call: TRBJ2-1; clone_size: -; v_call: TRBV6-4; cdr3_nt: TGTGCCAGCAGTGACTCGTGGGCTAGCGGGAGTTTCCCGGCTGAGCAGTTCTTC; cdr3_aa: CASSDSWASGSFPAEQFF
d_call: -; j_call: TRBJ2-2; clone_size: once; v_call: TRBV30; cdr3_nt: TGTGCCTGGAGCGGCGGACTGAGAGAAACCGGGGAGCTGTTTTTT; cdr3_aa: CAWSGGLRETGELFF